Detailed here is one TCR beta chain. The data were taken from a study of follicular helper T cells after annual influenza vaccination. This table comes from immunoSEQ multiplex PCR, and its TCRdb copy is limited to in-frame clones, with some not included. The sample has about 6,500 clones; 80% to 85% are singletons. As to time point: 2015-2016 season, pre-vaccination. This clonotype originated in an adult who received the influenza vaccine. Sequenced material: CXCR5- memory CD4+ T cells sorted from blood, taken on the day of influenza vaccination.

The CDR3 region is CASSQVGENYGYTF. CDR3 sequence (DNA): TGTGCCAGCAGCCAAGTGGGGGAAAACTATGGCTACACCTTC. The V call is TRBV4-2, the J call TRBJ1-2; TRBD1 might be the D (5 bases). V shed 1 base and J shed 2 bases, with 8 bases lying between them. The germline V gene encodes CDR1 LGHNA and CDR2 YNFKEQ. This CDR3 is 14 amino acids long.